This passage covers 14 T cell receptor beta chains from one sample sequenced in a study of blood T cell repertoires in COVID-19. TCRdb's table, derived via immunoSEQ multiplex PCR, lists solely in-frame clones and lacks some. The sample consists of 140,000 to 150,000 clones, approximately 85% of them appearing once. Sequenced material: peripheral blood. The receptors originated from an older woman with COVID-19, enrolled during active disease.

In nucleotides, the CDR3 is TGTGCCAGCAGTGAGACAGGGATAAGAGCTGAAGCTTTCTTT. It specifies CASSETGIRAEAFF. The genes are TRBV6-1 and TRBJ1-1; 7 positions agree with TRBD1. The germline CDR1 and CDR2 sequences are MNHNS and SASEGT. CDR3 length: 14 amino acids. The V gene end was trimmed by 3 bases and the J gene end by 6 bases; junction bases not matched to a gene: 7.

The chain carries TRBV5-6 and TRBJ2-1; TRBD1 agrees at 10 bases. Germline values: CDR1 SGHDT, CDR2 YYEEEE. The ends lost 4 bases at V and 7 bases at J; junction bases unmatched: 2. The CDR3 covers 13 residues. The CDR3 here is CASSTDRGNEQFF. CDR3 nucleotides: TGTGCCAGCAGCACGGACAGGGGGAATGAGCAGTTCTTC.

J is TRBJ1-1 and V is TRBV19; 10 positions agree with TRBD1. Looked up from germline, CDR1 is LNHDA and CDR2 is SQIVND (reference sequence). This CDR3 is 17 amino acids long. Trimming removed 5 bases from V and 3 bases from J; junction bases left unmatched: 12. CDR3 amino acids: CASSERWTGGWDTEAFF. The CDR3 DNA reads TGTGCCAGTAGTGAACGTTGGACAGGGGGATGGGACACTGAAGCTTTCTTT.

This clone was detected once. The chain uses TRBV19 and TRBJ1-1; TRBD1 is a possible D gene (5 bases). Trimming stripped 1 base from V and 8 bases from J, with 11 bases between. CDR1 is LNHDA and CDR2 is SQIVND in the germline V gene (reference sequence). The CDR3 has 13 residues. The CDR3 DNA is TGTGCCAGTAGTATAGTCGGAGGGGCAGAAGCTTTCTTT. As protein: CASSIVGGAEAFF.

Comment on this clone: Within the sample, other DNA sequences also encode this same CDR3. The CDR3 sequence is CASSPTGNYGYTF. CDR3 coding DNA: TGTGCCAGCTCACCTACGGGGAACTATGGCTACACCTTC. The chain couples TRBV18 to TRBJ1-2; D uncertain. Deletions cut 3 bases from V and 2 bases from J, with 7 bases between. The germline CDR1 and CDR2 sequences are KGHSH and LQKENI. The CDR3 has 13 residues. Supplemented by reference TRBV18 and TRBJ1-2, the full variable domain reads NAGVMQNPRHLVRRRGQEARLRCSPMKGHSHVYWYRQLPEEGLKFMVYLQKENIIDESGMPKERFSAEFPKEGPSILRIQQVVRGDSAAYFCASSPTGNYGYTFGSGTRLTVV.

This rearrangement joins TRBV4-1 to TRBJ2-7; TRBD1 matches at 7 bases. Trimming cost V 3 bases and J 2 bases; bases outside gene matches: 7. This CDR3 is 15 amino acids long. CDR1 is MGHRA and CDR2 is YSYEKL in the germline V gene. For the CDR3, the DNA is TGCGCCAGCAGCCAGTTTTTGGGACAGACCTACGAGCAGTACTTC. Its protein is CASSQFLGQTYEQYF.

The V call is TRBV29-1, the J call TRBJ2-2; TRBD1 is a possible D gene (5 bases). There are 14 residues in the CDR3. V lost 5 bases to trimming and J lost 0 bases, with 10 bases between them. In germline, CDR1 is SQVTM, CDR2 ANQGSEA. This chain's CDR3 is CSVYDRPNTGELFF. The DNA for the CDR3 is TGCAGCGTTTATGACAGACCGAACACCGGGGAGCTGTTTTTT.

The chain carries TRBV11-2 and TRBJ2-5, with D possibly being TRBD2 (5 bases). Germline V gene sequence: CDR1 SGHAT, CDR2 FQNNGV. V was clipped by 5 bases and J by 2 bases, with 12 bases between them. This CDR3 spans 14 amino acids. The CDR3 sequence is CASSPGLEQETQYF. The DNA for the CDR3 is TGTGCCAGCAGCCCGGGATTAGAACAAGAGACCCAGTACTTC.

V is TRBV5-4 and J is TRBJ2-5; a weak D match, TRBD2 (5 bases). Trimming removed 6 bases at V and 4 bases at J, with 16 bases between. There are 14 residues in the CDR3. Germline V gene data show CDR1 as SGHNT and CDR2 as YYREEE (reference sequence). The CDR3 DNA reads as TGTGCCAGCACCCCAGACCTCAGCGGAGAGACCCAGTACTTC. Protein sequence: CASTPDLSGETQYF. Looking up the rest from reference TRBV5-4 and TRBJ2-5 gives the full variable domain: ETGVTQSPTHLIKTRGQQVTLRCSSQSGHNTVSWYQQALGQGPQFIFQYYREEENGRGNFPPRFSGLQFPNYSSELNVNALELDDSALYLCASTPDLSGETQYFGPGTRLLVL.

The chain is built from TRBV6-5 and TRBJ2-5; 12 bases map to TRBD2. Trimming at V came to 3 bases and at J to 5 bases, leaving 4 bases not matched to a gene. CDR1 is MNHEY, CDR2 SVGAGI, per germline. The CDR3 has 15 residues. CDR3 amino acids: CASSYASGGGETQYF. CDR3 nucleotide sequence: TGTGCCAGCAGTTATGCTAGCGGGGGGGGTGAGACCCAGTACTTC.

The chain carries TRBV3-1 (or the pseudogene TRBV3-2) and TRBJ2-7, with 8 bases that match TRBD2. CDR1 is LGHDT, CDR2 YNNKEL, per germline (reference sequence). V shed 4 bases, J shed 1 base, and the junction held 24 bases outside the gene matches. The CDR3 runs 21 residues. This chain's CDR3 is CASSPDGRSGGGPFFSYEQYF. CDR3 DNA: TGTGCCAGCAGCCCCGATGGACGTAGTGGCGGGGGGCCCTTTTTTTCCTACGAGCAGTACTTC.

The rearrangement joins TRBV25-1 to TRBJ2-3; 10 nucleotides line up with TRBD1. V was pared by 4 bases and J by 6 bases, with 10 bases of the junction left unmatched. There are 16 residues in the CDR3. Germline V lookup: CDR1 MGHDK, CDR2 SYGVNS. The DNA for the CDR3 is TGTGCCAGCAGTGCGGCACGGACAGGGGGTGCGGATACGCAGTATTTT. Its protein is CASSAARTGGADTQYF.

The chain employs TRBV5-1 and TRBJ1-5, with 7 positions matching TRBD1. After removal of 4 bases from V and 7 bases from J, the junction contained 8 bases not matched to a gene. This CDR3 contains 14 residues. Germline CDR1 and CDR2: SGHRS and YFSETQ. CDR3 DNA: TGCGCCAGCAGCCCGGACAGGCGGGAACAGCCCCAGCATTTT. Protein sequence: CASSPDRREQPQHF.

The rearrangement links TRBV7-8 to TRBJ1-2; 12 bases match TRBD1. V shed 4 bases, J shed 9 bases, and the junction held 3 bases outside the gene matches. Germline values: CDR1 SGHVS, CDR2 FQNEAQ. The CDR3 length is 13 residues. CDR3 region: CASSSGQGARYTF. CDR3 sequence (DNA): TGTGCCAGCAGCTCGGGACAGGGGGCCCGCTACACCTTC.